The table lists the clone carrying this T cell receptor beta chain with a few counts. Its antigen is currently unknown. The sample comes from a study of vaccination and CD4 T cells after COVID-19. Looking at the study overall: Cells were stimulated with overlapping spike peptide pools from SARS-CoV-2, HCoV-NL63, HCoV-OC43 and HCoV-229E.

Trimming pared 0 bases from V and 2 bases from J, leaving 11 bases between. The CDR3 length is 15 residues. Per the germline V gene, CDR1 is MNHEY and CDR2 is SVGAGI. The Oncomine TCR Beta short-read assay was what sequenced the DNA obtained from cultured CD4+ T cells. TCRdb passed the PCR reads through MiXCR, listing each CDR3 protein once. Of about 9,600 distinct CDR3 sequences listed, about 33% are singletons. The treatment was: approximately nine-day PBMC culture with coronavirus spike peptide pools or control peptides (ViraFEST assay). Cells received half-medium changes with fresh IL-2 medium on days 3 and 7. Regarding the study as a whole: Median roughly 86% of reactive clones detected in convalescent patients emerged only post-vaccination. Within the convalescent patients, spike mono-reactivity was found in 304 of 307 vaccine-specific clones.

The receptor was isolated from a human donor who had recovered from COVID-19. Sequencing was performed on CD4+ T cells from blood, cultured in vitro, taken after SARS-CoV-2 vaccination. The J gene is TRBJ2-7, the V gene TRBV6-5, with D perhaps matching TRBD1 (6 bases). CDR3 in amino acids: CASSYSPGVPYEQYF. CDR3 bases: TGTGCCAGCAGTTACTCGCCAGGGGTACCCTACGAGCAGTACTTC.